This T cell receptor (beta chain) was sequenced in a study of blood T cell repertoires in COVID-19 (dated by TCRdb to 2020 to 2021). With regard to the full study: The collaborator samples originated in the United States, Italy and Spain and spanned the acute and convalescent phases of COVID-19. The material from the prospective study consisted of cDNA or gDNA derived from T cells, B-cell-depleted T cells, or PBMCs. Subjects who had been exposed to COVID-19, were actively infected with it, or had recovered from it provided the deeply sampled blood TCRbeta repertoires that made up the dataset. The repertoires were released in a freely available public database intended as a resource for research on the immune response to SARS-CoV-2. The samples were drawn from two sources: the first 160 participants of the ongoing ImmuneRACE study, and fewer than 1,500 subjects contributed by 6 global collaborators. The sample metadata nearly always contained a de-identified subject ID, COVID-19 status, age in years and sex. Where available, HLA class I and class II types were taken from metadata supplied by the sample provider and were not determined by assay-based typing.

The full study reports these points: The quantity of clinical and demographic metadata differed by source and by participant and was supplied without curation.

Turning to this clone: Its antigen has not been determined. No base qualities exist here, and no much larger clone lies one base off it.

The germline V gene sets CDR1 to SNHLY and CDR2 to FYNNEI. The CDR3, from cysteine to phenylalanine, totals 14 residues. Only CDR3 DNA is held: 42 bases, read in frame from base 1. The V and J ends are trimmed by 3 bases and 5 bases, leaving 8 bases between them. One collaborating source in Seattle enrolled patients during active infection and followed them longitudinally through the course of disease. The collaborating institutions used their own protocols to collect whole blood in K2EDTA tubes. For TCRbeta analysis, collaborators shipped samples in one of three forms: frozen whole blood, isolated PBMCs, or DNA extracted from either of those sample types. TCRbeta CDR3 regions were amplified from genomic DNA by means of the immunoSEQ Assay, a bias-controlled multiplex PCR. From the authors' description of their analysis: Nucleated cell counts per sample were estimated from amplification of reference gene primers within the assay. To quantify the absolute abundance of each unique TCRbeta CDR3 rearrangement, sequence reads were collapsed and filtered. For each sample, productive Simpson clonality was calculated as the square root of Simpson's diversity index across productive rearrangements. TCRdb mirrors the immuneACCESS table, restricted to in-frame sequences. Some clones are absent from its copies; in checked studies, under half trace to an unresolved V gene, and the reason for the others is unknown. V, J and clone size reflect that table, while D and trimming were determined from the DNA. The sample table records tens of thousands of clones; around 83% of these occur just once. The top ten clonotypes cover roughly 11% of the sample.

The TCR originated in a man between 60 and 70 years old with COVID-19, enrolled during active disease. Sequences were obtained from peripheral blood. This sequence uses TRBV2 and TRBJ1-6; the D gene remains uncertain. The CDR3 here reads CASSEYGDNSPLHF. The DNA sequence is given as TGTGCCAGCAGTGAGTACGGGGATAATTCACCCCTCCACTTT. The entire variable domain, with the stretches around the CDR3 drawn from the reference TRBV2 and TRBJ1-6 proteins, is EPEVTQTPSHQVTQMGQEVILRCVPISNHLYFYWYRQILGQKVEFLVSFYNNEISEKSEIFDDQFSVERPDGSNFTLKIRSTKLEDSAMYFCASSEYGDNSPLHFGNGTRLTVT.